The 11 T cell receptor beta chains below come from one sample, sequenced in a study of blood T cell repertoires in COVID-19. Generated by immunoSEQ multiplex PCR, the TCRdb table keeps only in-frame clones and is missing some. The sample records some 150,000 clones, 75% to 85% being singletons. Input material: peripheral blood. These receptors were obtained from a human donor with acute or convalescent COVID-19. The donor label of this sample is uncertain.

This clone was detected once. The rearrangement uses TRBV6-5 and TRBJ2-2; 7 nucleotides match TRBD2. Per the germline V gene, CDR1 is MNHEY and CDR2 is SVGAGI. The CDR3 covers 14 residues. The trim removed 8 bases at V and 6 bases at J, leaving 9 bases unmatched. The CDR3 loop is CASLGEGKSGELFF. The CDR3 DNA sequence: TGTGCCAGCCTGGGGGAGGGTAAATCCGGGGAGCTGTTTTTT.

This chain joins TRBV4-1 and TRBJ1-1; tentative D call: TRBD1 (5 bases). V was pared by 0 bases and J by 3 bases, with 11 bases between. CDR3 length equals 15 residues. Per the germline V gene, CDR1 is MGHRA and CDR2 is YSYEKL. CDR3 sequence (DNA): TGCGCCAGCAGCCAAGAAACAGGCTTGGACACTGAAGCTTTCTTT. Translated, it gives CASSQETGLDTEAFF.

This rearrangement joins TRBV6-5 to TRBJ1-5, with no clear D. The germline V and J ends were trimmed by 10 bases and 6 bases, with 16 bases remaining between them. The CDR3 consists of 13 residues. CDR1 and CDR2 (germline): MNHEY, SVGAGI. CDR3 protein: CATLRQAGQPQHF. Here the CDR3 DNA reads TGTGCCACCCTGAGGCAGGCGGGTCAGCCCCAGCATTTT.

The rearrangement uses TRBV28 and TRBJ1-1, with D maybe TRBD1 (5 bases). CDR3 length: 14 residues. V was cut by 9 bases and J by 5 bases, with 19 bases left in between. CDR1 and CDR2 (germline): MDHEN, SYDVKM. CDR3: CASLPGGTRTEAFF. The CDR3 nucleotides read TGTGCCAGTCTTCCGGGGGGGACGAGGACTGAAGCTTTCTTT.

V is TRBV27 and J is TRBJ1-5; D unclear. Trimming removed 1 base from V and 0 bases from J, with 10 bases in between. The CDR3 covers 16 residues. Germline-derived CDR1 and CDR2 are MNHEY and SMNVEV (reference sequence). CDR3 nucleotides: TGTGCCAGCAGTTTATGGGCCGGGGATAGCAATCAGCCCCAGCATTTT. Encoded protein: CASSLWAGDSNQPQHF.

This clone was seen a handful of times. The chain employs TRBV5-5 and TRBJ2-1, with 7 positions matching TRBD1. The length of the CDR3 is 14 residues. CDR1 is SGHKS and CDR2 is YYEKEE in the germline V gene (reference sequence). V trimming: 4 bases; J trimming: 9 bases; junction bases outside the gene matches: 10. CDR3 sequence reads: CASSPLQGYGEQFF. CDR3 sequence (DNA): TGTGCCAGCAGCCCTCTACAGGGGTATGGTGAGCAGTTCTTC.

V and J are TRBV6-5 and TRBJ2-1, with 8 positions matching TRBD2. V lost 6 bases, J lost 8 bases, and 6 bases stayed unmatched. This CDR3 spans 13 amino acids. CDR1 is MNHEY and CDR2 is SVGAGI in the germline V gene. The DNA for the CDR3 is TGTGCCAGCAGCCTACCGGGGGGGGATGAGCAGTTCTTC. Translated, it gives CASSLPGGDEQFF.

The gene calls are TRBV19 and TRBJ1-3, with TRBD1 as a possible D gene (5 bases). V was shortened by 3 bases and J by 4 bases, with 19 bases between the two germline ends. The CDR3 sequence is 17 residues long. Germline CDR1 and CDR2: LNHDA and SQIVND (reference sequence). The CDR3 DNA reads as TGTGCCAGTAGTATCCTCCTGGTACAGGTCCTCGGAAACACCATATATTTT. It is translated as CASSILLVQVLGNTIYF. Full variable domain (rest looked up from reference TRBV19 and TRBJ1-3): DGGITQSPKYLFRKEGQNVTLSCEQNLNHDAMYWYRQDPGQGLRLIYYSQIVNDFQKGDIAEGYSVSREKKESFPLTVTSAQKNPTAFYLCASSILLVQVLGNTIYFGEGSWLTVV.

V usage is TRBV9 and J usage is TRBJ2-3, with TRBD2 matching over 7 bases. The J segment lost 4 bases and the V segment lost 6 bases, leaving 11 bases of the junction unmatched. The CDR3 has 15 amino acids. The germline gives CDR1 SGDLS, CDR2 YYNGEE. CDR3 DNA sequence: TGTGCCAGCACCTCCTCGGGGGGAGTCGCAGATACGCAGTATTTT. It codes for CASTSSGGVADTQYF.

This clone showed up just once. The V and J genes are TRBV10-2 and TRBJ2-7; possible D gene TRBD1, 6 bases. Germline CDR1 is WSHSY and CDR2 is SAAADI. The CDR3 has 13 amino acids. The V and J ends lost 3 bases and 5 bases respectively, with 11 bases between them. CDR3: CASSEQGSDEQYV. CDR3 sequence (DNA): TGCGCCAGCAGTGAACAGGGATCAGACGAGCAGTACGTC.

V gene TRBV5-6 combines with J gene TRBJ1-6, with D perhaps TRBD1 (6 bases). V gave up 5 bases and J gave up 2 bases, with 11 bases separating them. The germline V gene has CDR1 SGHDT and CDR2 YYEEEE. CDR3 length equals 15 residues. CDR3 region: CASSRAGAYNSPLHF. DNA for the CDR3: TGTGCCAGCAGTCGGGCAGGGGCCTATAATTCACCCCTCCACTTT.